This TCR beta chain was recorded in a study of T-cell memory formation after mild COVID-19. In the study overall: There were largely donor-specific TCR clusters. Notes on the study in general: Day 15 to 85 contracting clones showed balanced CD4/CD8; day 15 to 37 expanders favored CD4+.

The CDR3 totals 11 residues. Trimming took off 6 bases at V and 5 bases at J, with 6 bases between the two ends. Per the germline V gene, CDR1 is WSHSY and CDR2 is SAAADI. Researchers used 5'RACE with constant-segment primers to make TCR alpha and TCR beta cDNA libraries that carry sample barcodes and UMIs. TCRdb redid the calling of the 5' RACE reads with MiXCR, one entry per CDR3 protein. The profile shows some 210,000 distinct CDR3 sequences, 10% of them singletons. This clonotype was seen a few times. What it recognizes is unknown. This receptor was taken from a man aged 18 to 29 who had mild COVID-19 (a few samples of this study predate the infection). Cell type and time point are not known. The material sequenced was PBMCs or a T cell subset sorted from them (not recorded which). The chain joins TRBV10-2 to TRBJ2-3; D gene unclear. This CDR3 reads CASSGVDTQYF. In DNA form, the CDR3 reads TGCGCCAGCAGCGGAGTAGATACGCAGTATTTT.